This T cell receptor (beta chain) stems from a study of blood T cell repertoires in COVID-19. This clone was recorded once. The CDR3 is made up of 12 amino acids. Using immunoSEQ multiplex PCR, the repertoire was profiled, and TCRdb retains in-frame clones only, with some absent. The sample lists roughly 80,000 clones; roughly nine tenths were seen once. The sequence was obtained from a woman older than 75 with active or convalescent COVID-19. The sample consisted of peripheral blood. The chain has TRBV12-2 and TRBJ2-7; the table's TRBD2 call for D was not verified on the DNA. TRBV12-2 counts as a pseudogene. Written as DNA, the CDR3 is TGTGCAAGTCGCTCGCTCTACCTCGAGCAGTACTTC. Translated, it gives CASRSLYLEQYF.